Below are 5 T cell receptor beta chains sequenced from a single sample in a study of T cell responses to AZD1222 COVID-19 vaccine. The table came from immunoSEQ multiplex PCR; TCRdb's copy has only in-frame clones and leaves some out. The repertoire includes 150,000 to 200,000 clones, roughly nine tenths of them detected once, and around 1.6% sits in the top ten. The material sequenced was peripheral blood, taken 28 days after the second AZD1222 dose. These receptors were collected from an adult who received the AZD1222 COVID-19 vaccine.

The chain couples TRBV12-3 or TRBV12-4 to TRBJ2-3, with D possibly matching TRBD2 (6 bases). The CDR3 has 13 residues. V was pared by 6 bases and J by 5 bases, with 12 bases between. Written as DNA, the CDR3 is TGTGCCAGCAGCCCCTCCGGGGGAGATACGCAGTATTTT. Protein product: CASSPSGGDTQYF.

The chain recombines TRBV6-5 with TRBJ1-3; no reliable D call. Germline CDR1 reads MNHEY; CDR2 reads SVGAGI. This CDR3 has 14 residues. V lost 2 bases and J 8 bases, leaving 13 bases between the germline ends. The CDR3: CASSYGMVRHTIYF. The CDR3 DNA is TGTGCCAGCAGTTACGGGATGGTTAGGCACACCATATATTTT.

CDR3 coding DNA: TGCAGTGCTAATAAGCAAGAGACCCAGTACTTC. This translates into CSANKQETQYF. The rearrangement uses TRBV20-1 and TRBJ2-5; D not resolved. The CDR3 runs 11 residues. V dropped 4 bases and J dropped 2 bases, with 5 bases sitting between them. The germline gives CDR1 DFQATT, CDR2 SNEGSKA (reference sequence).

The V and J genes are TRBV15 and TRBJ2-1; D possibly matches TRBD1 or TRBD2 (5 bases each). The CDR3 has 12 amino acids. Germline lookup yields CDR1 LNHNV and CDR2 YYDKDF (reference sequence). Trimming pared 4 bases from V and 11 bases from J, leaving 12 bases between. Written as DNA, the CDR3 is TGTGCCACCAGCATTTTTCCGGGACAGCAGTTCTTC. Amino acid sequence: CATSIFPGQQFF.

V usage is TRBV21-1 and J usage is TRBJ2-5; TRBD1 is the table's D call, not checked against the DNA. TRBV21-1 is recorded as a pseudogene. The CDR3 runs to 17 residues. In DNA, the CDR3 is TGTGCCAGCAGCAAATCGAAGGGGACAGGGTACCAAGAGACCCAGTACTTC. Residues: CASSKSKGTGYQETQYF.